This record covers a single T cell receptor beta chain. The antigen is undetermined. Generated by immunoSEQ multiplex PCR, the TCRdb table keeps only in-frame clones and is missing some. The sample carries 100,000 to 150,000 clones, roughly 90% recorded once. This record comes from a study of cytomegalovirus exposure and HLA in healthy donors. Notes on the study in general: The authors enumerated over 150 TCR beta chains as linked to cytomegalovirus.

The CDR3 is made up of 14 amino acids. CDR1 and CDR2 from the germline V gene are MDHEN and SYDVKM. The V and J ends lost 7 bases and 2 bases, in that order; junction bases with no gene match: 8. The genes are TRBV28 and TRBJ2-7, with TRBD1 matching over 7 bases. The TCR was taken from a woman younger than 35 in good health and CMV-seronegative. The sequenced sample consisted of PBMCs. CDR3 nucleotides: TGTGCCAGCACCGCCCGGGACAGAACCTACGAGCAGTACTTC. It yields the protein CASTARDRTYEQYF.